This T cell receptor beta chain was documented in a study of T cell responses to AZD1222 COVID-19 vaccine. The study's findings and limits: Baseline seropositivity characterized only six AZD1222 recipients.

Data came from immunoSEQ multiplex PCR; TCRdb stores just in-frame clones and leaves some out. The sample lists about 120,000 clones; around 93% were seen once. As to this clone: Its specificity is not known.

Trimming shortened V by 0 bases and J by 4 bases, and 14 bases separated the two germline ends. Germline loops: CDR1 SGDLS, CDR2 YYNGEE. CDR3 size: 16 residues. The sequence came from an adult in good health. V gene TRBV9 combines with J gene TRBJ2-1; D gene ambiguous. The input for sequencing was peripheral blood, taken on day 0 of AZD1222 vaccination. The CDR3 region is CASSVDGPSKYNEQFF. The CDR3 DNA is TGTGCCAGCAGCGTAGATGGGCCAAGCAAATACAATGAGCAGTTCTTC.